This T cell receptor beta chain stems from a study of vaccination and CD4 T cells after COVID-19. Points on this clonotype: Antigen unknown.

Sequenced with the Oncomine TCR Beta short-read assay was DNA taken from cultured CD4+ T cells. From the PCR reads, TCRdb called clonotypes with MiXCR, one entry per CDR3 protein. The sample has more than 13,000 distinct CDR3 sequences, under 25% seen once. This sample's treatment: roughly nine-day PBMC culture with coronavirus spike peptide pools or control peptides (ViraFEST assay). Between the trimmed V and J ends, which lost 1 base and 1 base, there was a span of 14 bases. Germline assignment: CDR1 SGHDT and CDR2 YYEEEE. The length of the CDR3 is 16 residues. The rearrangement uses TRBV5-6 and TRBJ1-1; the D gene is possibly TRBD1 (5 bases). Input material: cultured CD4+ T cells from blood. This TCR derives from a human donor with COVID-19. Here the CDR3 reads CASSLPLRGRNTEAFF. In DNA, the CDR3 is TGTGCCAGCAGCTTGCCTCTGAGGGGCCGGAACACTGAAGCTTTCTTT.